The text below deals with one T cell receptor beta chain. No antigen is known for it. This entry belongs to a study of OX40 agonist ivuxolimab in advanced cancers. General study findings and limits: Clonal expansion was seen in CD4+ and CD8+ blood T cells by week 6 at 0.1 to 3.0 mg/kg. CD8+ T cells (on average) carried more expanded clones than CD4+ T cells.

The investigators sampled blood at baseline, at cycle 4 day 1, and at cycle 7 day 1. The method was immunoSEQ multiplex PCR; TCRdb's version includes in-frame clones alone and lacks a portion of them. Among about 95,000 clones listed, over 75% were seen once. CDR1 is ENHRY, CDR2 SYGVKD, per germline. The CDR3 is made up of 12 amino acids. Trimming cost V 8 bases and J 8 bases, with 13 bases left between them. The chain is built from TRBV10-3 and TRBJ2-1; D is perhaps TRBD2 (5 bases). Material: CD4+ or CD8+ T cells sorted from blood, obtained in a trial of the OX40 agonist ivuxolimab. This receptor was obtained from an adult with an advanced solid tumor such as melanoma, head and neck, liver or kidney cancer. The CDR3 region is CAIGTGSDEQFF. The CDR3 coding sequence is TGTGCCATCGGCACGGGGTCCGATGAGCAGTTCTTC.